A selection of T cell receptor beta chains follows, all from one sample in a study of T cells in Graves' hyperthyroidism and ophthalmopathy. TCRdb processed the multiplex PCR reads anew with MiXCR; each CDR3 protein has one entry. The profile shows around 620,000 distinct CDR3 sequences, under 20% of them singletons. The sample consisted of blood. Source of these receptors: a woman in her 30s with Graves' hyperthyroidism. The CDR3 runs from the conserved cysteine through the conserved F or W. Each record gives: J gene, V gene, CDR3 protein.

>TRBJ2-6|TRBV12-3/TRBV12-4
CASSSGRRANVLTF
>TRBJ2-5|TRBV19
CASSPRGVTRETQYF
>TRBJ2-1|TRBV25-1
CASSKPGTSGRDNEQFF
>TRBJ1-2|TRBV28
CASSLLFLSEGYTF
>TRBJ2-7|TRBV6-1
CASSSRLAGTHEQYF
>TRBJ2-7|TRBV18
CASSPFDSSYEQYF
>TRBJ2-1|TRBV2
CASTAKGGRYNEQFF
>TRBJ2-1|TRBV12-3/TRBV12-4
CASSTGPYNEQFF
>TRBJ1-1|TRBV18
CASSGELGTEAFF
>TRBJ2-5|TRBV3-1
CASSYDRVRETQYF
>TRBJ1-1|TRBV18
CASSPITVNTEAFF
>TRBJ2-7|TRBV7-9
CASSLPSDGYEQYF
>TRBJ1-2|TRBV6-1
CASSTLTGTGGSGYTF
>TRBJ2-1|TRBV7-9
CASSLLGTSGNVEFF
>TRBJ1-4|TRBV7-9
CASSTQDRRKEKLFF
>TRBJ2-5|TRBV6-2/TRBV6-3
CASSTGQEETQYF
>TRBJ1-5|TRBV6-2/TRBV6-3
CASSEPGRVNQPQHF
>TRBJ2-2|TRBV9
CASSVASVGGNTGELFF
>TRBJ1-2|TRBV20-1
CSARDIYGYTF
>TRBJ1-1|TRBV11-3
CASSHTGVGEAFF
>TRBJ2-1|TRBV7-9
CASSLAGAREQFF
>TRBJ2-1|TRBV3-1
CASSRPWGREQFF